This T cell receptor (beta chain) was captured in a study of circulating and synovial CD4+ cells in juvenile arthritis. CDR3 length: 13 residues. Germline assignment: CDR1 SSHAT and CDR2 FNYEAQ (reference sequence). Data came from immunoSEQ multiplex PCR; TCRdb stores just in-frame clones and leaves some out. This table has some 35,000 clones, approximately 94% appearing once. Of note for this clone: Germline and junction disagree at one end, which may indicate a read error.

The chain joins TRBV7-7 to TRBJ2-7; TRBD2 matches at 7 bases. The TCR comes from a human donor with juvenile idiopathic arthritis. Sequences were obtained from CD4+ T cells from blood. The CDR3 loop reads CASSLGRGSGQYF. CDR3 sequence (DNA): TGTGCTAGCAGCTTAGGGAGGGGCTCAGGGCAGTACTTC.